The 16 T cell receptor beta chains in this list originate from one sample, sequenced in a study of CD8 T cells in Susac syndrome. Random hexamers were used to reverse transcribe the RNA input (roughly 0.5 to 1 ug). MiXCR, run by TCRdb on the immunoSEQ multiplex PCR reads, gives a single entry per CDR3 protein. Of some 140,000 distinct CDR3 sequences in the sample, around 75% were seen once. The sequenced material came from CD8+ T cells from PBMCs. The receptors originated from a human donor with multiple sclerosis.

In this sample, this clonotype turned up once. The CDR3 region is CASSPDRGGVNYGYTF. The DNA for the CDR3 is TGTGCCAGCAGTCCCGACAGGGGGGGAGTTAACTATGGCTACACCTTC. This chain uses TRBV12-3 or TRBV12-4 with TRBJ1-2, with 9 positions matching TRBD1. J lost 1 base, V lost 5 bases, and 8 bases had no gene match. The CDR3 length is 16 residues.

The chain has TRBV11-2 and TRBJ2-6; D is undetermined. CDR1 SGHAT and CDR2 FQNNGV come from the germline V gene. V lost 1 base and J 0 bases, leaving 7 bases between the germline ends. The CDR3 length is 16 residues. The chain's CDR3 is CASSLGGTSGANVLTF. In DNA form, the CDR3 reads TGTGCCAGCAGCTTAGGGGGTACCTCTGGGGCCAACGTCCTGACTTTC.

The chain employs TRBV12-3 or TRBV12-4 and TRBJ2-7, with D possibly TRBD1 on 5 matching bases. Trimming cost V 4 bases and J 2 bases, with 6 bases left between them. This CDR3 has 12 amino acids. Written as DNA, the CDR3 is TGTGCCAGCAGTTCGACAGCCTACGAGCAGTACTTC. Translating gives CASSSTAYEQYF.

The chain joins TRBV11-2 to TRBJ1-5, with no clear D. The CDR3 spans 14 residues. Deletions cut 1 base from V and 4 bases from J, with 8 bases between. The germline CDR1 and CDR2 sequences are SGHAT and FQNNGV. For the CDR3, the DNA is TGTGCCAGCAGCTTAGGGTTTGGGAATCAGCCCCAGCATTTT. Encoded protein: CASSLGFGNQPQHF.

The V call is TRBV10-3, the J call TRBJ2-7, with D possibly being TRBD1 (6 bases). With 7 bases removed from V and 2 bases from J, the gap between germline ends came to 15 bases. This CDR3 is 14 amino acids long. Germline assignment: CDR1 ENHRY and CDR2 SYGVKD. DNA of the CDR3: TGTGCCATCACCGGACAGAACCTCCCCTACGAGCAGTACTTC. Residues: CAITGQNLPYEQYF.

The V gene is TRBV6-1, the J gene TRBJ2-7; TRBD1 matches at 7 bases. The V gene end was trimmed by 2 bases and the J gene end by 6 bases; junction bases not matched to a gene: 16. Germline loops: CDR1 MNHNS, CDR2 SASEGT. This CDR3 contains 17 residues. The chain's CDR3 is CASSESMTGTVYLEQYV. The CDR3, as DNA: TGTGCCAGCAGTGAATCTATGACCGGGACAGTGTATCTCGAGCAGTACGTC.

The genes are TRBV7-9 and TRBJ2-1; 11 positions agree with TRBD2. This CDR3 contains 16 residues. From germline, CDR1 is SEHNR and CDR2 FQNEAQ (reference sequence). The trim removed 4 bases at V and 4 bases at J, leaving 6 bases unmatched. In nucleotides, the CDR3 is TGTGCCAGCAGCTCTGAGACTAGCGGGATATACAATGAGCAGTTCTTC. It translates to CASSSETSGIYNEQFF.

This clonotype was counted only a few times. The chain links TRBV27 to TRBJ2-7; no reliable D call. CDR1 MNHEY and CDR2 SMNVEV come from the germline V gene (reference sequence). The CDR3 extends over 13 amino acids. V was cut by 2 bases and J by 2 bases, with 7 bases left in between. This chain's CDR3 is CASSLAPTYEQYF. The CDR3 bases are TGTGCCAGCAGTTTAGCCCCTACCTACGAGCAGTACTTC.

This clonotype has a handful of counts. This chain uses TRBV5-4 with TRBJ1-1; D perhaps matches TRBD1 (5 bases). CDR1 and CDR2 (germline): SGHNT, YYREEE (reference sequence). The CDR3 consists of 13 residues. Trimming stripped 2 bases from V and 6 bases from J, with 11 bases between. Written as DNA, the CDR3 is TGTGCCAGCAGCTTTGGGACGGAGGCTGAAGCTTTCTTT. The encoded protein is CASSFGTEAEAFF.

The chain joins TRBV5-1 to TRBJ2-2, with D perhaps matching TRBD2 (6 bases). The CDR3 consists of 17 residues. Trimming stripped 6 bases from V and 8 bases from J, with 26 bases between. Germline loops: CDR1 SGHRS, CDR2 YFSETQ. The DNA for the CDR3 is TGCGCCAGCAACCCGGCCGGGCGGGACCAGGGACCGGGGGAGCTGTTTTTT. This translates into CASNPAGRDQGPGELFF.

The genes are TRBV7-8 and TRBJ2-7; 8 bases agree with TRBD2. Germline trimming cut 1 base from V and 0 bases from J; bases unmatched to any gene: 5. Germline CDR1 reads SGHVS; CDR2 reads FQNEAQ. The CDR3 length is 16 residues. The CDR3 DNA reads as TGTGCCAGCAGCTTAGTGGTAGCGGGGAGCTCCTACGAGCAGTACGTC. Residues: CASSLVVAGSSYEQYV.

V and J are TRBV24-1 and TRBJ2-1; no clear D. Trimming pared 4 bases from V and 3 bases from J, leaving 12 bases between. CDR3 length: 15 residues. Germline values: CDR1 KGHDR, CDR2 SFDVKD. CDR3 region: CATSEGFTNYNEQFF. CDR3 nucleotides: TGTGCCACCAGTGAAGGATTTACGAACTACAATGAGCAGTTCTTC.

In the case of this clonotype: One end of the junction varies from germline; a read error may be responsible. The J gene is TRBJ1-1, the V gene TRBV12-3 or TRBV12-4; no definite D call. The CDR3 runs to 12 residues. The CDR3 loop reads CASSPFNTEALF. The DNA for the CDR3 is TGTGCCAGCAGTCCATTTAACACTGAAGCTCTCTTT.

This chain uses TRBV23-1 with TRBJ1-1, with a possible D match to TRBD1 (5 bases). TRBV23-1 counts as an open reading frame of uncertain function. The CDR3 extends over 18 amino acids. V shed 4 bases and J shed 1 base, with 22 bases lying between them. In DNA, the CDR3 is TGCGCCAGCAGTCCGAAAAAACGCTGGAGGGGCCGGAACACTGAAGCTTTCTTT. This gives the protein CASSPKKRWRGRNTEAFF.

The V and J genes are TRBV11-2 and TRBJ1-1, with 8 bases aligning to TRBD1. V shed 1 base and J 7 bases; nucleotides not matched to a gene: 11. This CDR3 region has 16 residues. The germline gives CDR1 SGHAT, CDR2 FQNNGV. The CDR3 DNA reads as TGTGCCAGCAGCTTAGTGGGGACAGGTGGAACAAGTGAAGCTTTCTTT. Its translation: CASSLVGTGGTSEAFF.

This clonotype was counted between two and nine times. The rearrangement uses TRBV7-9 and TRBJ2-7; D unclear. Between the trimmed V and J ends, which lost 5 bases and 7 bases, there was a span of 9 bases. From germline, CDR1 is SEHNR and CDR2 FQNEAQ (reference sequence). There are 11 residues in the CDR3. CDR3 in amino acids: CASSQLFEQYF. CDR3 nucleotide sequence: TGTGCCAGCAGCCAACTTTTTGAGCAGTACTTC.